The source of this TCR beta chain is a study of shared clonotypes between healthy human individuals (dated by TCRdb to about 2020). Study-level background: The cohort included three men and two women between 18 and 49 years of age. For each donor, CD4 naive and CD4 memory were each given three plates, CD8 naive was given two plates, and CD8 memory was given one plate. To estimate repertoire size and how much clonotype sharing occurs between individuals, the study deeply sequenced the blood TCR repertoires of roughly 5 healthy adults. Libraries were prepared and TCR repertoires were sequenced by different laboratories using diverse techniques, in order to increase sequencing depth and limit assay-specific biases. Leukapheresis yielded between about 0.9 and 10 billion PBMCs per donor. Results and caveats for the whole study, not just this receptor: Based on pairwise subsampling, the degree of clonotype sharing among donors was expected to be affected by sequencing depth. Naive subsets generally had larger estimated clonotype richness than memory subsets did. Clonotypes shared by all four sorted-subset donors showed higher generation probabilities than non-shared clonotypes. Even with the large sequencing depth, rarefaction of the sorted-subset datasets indicated that sequencing was incomplete. Only blood was sampled, and tissue TCR repertoires likely differ from those in blood. The small number of donors limited the genetic and exposure-history diversity represented. Across several donors, 5% to 6% of naive CD4, roughly 3.8% of naive CD8, about 2.3% of memory CD4, and 0.4% of memory CD8 clonotypes were shared.

CD8 naive samples consisted of CD45RO-negative cells that were positively selected for CCR7, yielding a CD45RA+CCR7+ population without TemRA cells. The donors were healthy, HIV-negative adults with no recently reported acute infections or vaccinations. Every donor was a Caucasian adult living in Nashville, Tennessee, USA. Blood was obtained by leukapheresis, after which PBMCs were separated by Ficoll-Histopaque density gradient centrifugation and cryopreserved in liquid nitrogen vapor phase. Analytical flow cytometry was used to check the purity and quantity of each magnetically sorted T cell population. Genomic DNA was isolated from each sorted fraction and quantified by UV absorbance on a Nanodrop 2000c. As to this clone: There is no known antigen for this receptor. No base quality values were provided; no much bigger clone lies one nucleotide off.

Using the deep immunoSEQ assay, TCR CDR3 regions were amplified from genomic DNA by multiplex PCR. Extracted genomic DNA from each cell subset was spread evenly across all wells of several immunoSEQ 96-well plates, with each plate serving as a replicate. For sorted subsets, 200 to 250 ng of genomic DNA, equivalent to around 29,000 T cell genomes, went into each replicate PCR. Purified libraries were quantified with a Qubit 3.0 fluorometer, sized on a Bioanalyzer 2100, and re-quantified with the KAPA Library Quantification kit. Every immunoSEQ 96-well plate was sequenced on a dedicated single-read 150-cycle Illumina NextSeq 550 flow cell. In the original analysis: The immunoSEQ output contained only junctional sequences without quality scores, so filtering could not match that applied to full-length reads. Sequences were annotated with PyIR, a Python wrapper for IgBLAST v1.9, and V/J genes and CDR3 were assigned using IMGT germline references. Reads were removed for weak V/J assignments (E-value above 1e-6), missing CDR3, stop codons, out-of-frame junctions, or ambiguous translated residues. V3J clonotypes were defined as sequences sharing an identical inferred V gene, J gene, and CDR3 amino acid sequence. The percentage overlap between two repertoires was calculated by dividing the number of shared unique clonotypes by the size of the smaller repertoire. Repertoire richness was assessed with RTK rarefaction, the Chao1 estimator, and Recon v2.1 estimates of unobserved clonotypes. For all TCRbeta clonotypes obtained by the gDNA method from a few donors, generation probabilities were computed with OLGA. In TCRdb, the immuneACCESS table is reduced to in-frame sequences with V and J assigned. These tables do not hold every clone; where another copy was compared, an unresolved V gene accounts for under half, and the others remain unexplained. The V and J calls and the clone size are those of that table, but D and trimming were determined from the DNA. This sample comprises around 2,000,000 clones, about 95% of them detected only once. The top ten clonotypes cover under 1.5% of the sample.

The germline V gene (reference sequence) sets CDR1 to MNHEY and CDR2 to SMNVEV. Reading from cysteine to phenylalanine, the CDR3 counts 15 amino acids. The read is trimmed to its CDR3 DNA, 45 bases read in frame from base 1. Trimming takes 2 bases from V and 2 bases from J, and the germline ends sit 9 bases apart. The clonotype was recovered from a man in his late teens or twenties in good health. Recombination linked TRBV27 to TRBJ2-2; TRBD1 might be the D gene, on 6 matching bases. Input material: naive CD8+ T cells sorted from blood. The label giving this sample's cell subset or site can be read as: CD45RA+CCR7+. CDR3 sequence: CASSLTGPNTGELFF. The nucleotide sequence reads as follows: TGTGCCAGCAGTTTAACAGGGCCCAACACCGGGGAGCTGTTTTTT.